What follows are 8 T cell receptor beta chains derived from one specimen sequenced in a study of long-term antiretroviral therapy in people with HIV. At survey level, the immunoSEQ assay was run in its v3.0 version. Repertoires were generated with immunoSEQ multiplex PCR, while TCRdb's copy carries only in-frame clones and drops some. The sample has approximately 22,000 clones, around 83% seen once. Sequenced material: unsorted PBMCs, taken 3 years after starting antiretroviral therapy. The receptors stem from a middle-aged man with HIV.

The chain uses TRBV27 and TRBJ1-2, with D unclear. The CDR3 runs to 13 residues. Germline CDR1 is MNHEY and CDR2 is SMNVEV (reference sequence). The V end was cut by 4 bases, the J end by 8 bases, with 14 bases between. The CDR3 coding sequence is TGTGCCAGCAGTTCGACGGGGAGGTCCGGCTACACCTTC. Protein: CASSSTGRSGYTF.

The chain recombines TRBV7-2 with TRBJ1-2; a weak D match, TRBD1 (6 bases). The CDR3 loop spans 15 amino acids. Germline V gene data show CDR1 as SGHTA and CDR2 as FQGNSA. Trimming left V 3 bases short and J 0 bases short, with 11 bases between. CDR3 sequence (DNA): TGTGCCAGCAGCTTTCAGGGGTGGCCTAACTATGGCTACACCTTC. It translates to CASSFQGWPNYGYTF.

The J gene is TRBJ1-4, the V gene TRBV5-1; D is unclear. Germline V gene lookup returns CDR1 SGHRS and CDR2 YFSETQ. Trimming pared 0 bases from V and 0 bases from J, leaving 6 bases between. The CDR3 covers 15 residues. The CDR3 DNA reads as TGCGCCAGCAGCTTGGTGGGGTCAACTAATGAAAAACTGTTTTTT. Its translation is CASSLVGSTNEKLFF. Complete variable domain (other parts from reference TRBV5-1 and TRBJ1-4): KAGVTQTPRYLIKTRGQQVTLSCSPISGHRSVSWYQQTPGQGLQFLFEYFSETQRNKGNFPGRFSGRQFSNSRSEMNVSTLELGDSALYLCASSLVGSTNEKLFFGSGTQLSVL.

This chain connects TRBV10-3 to TRBJ1-1; a weak D match, TRBD1 (6 bases). This CDR3 is 13 amino acids long. The germline gives CDR1 ENHRY, CDR2 SYGVKD. V was shortened by 2 bases and J by 6 bases, with 10 bases between the two germline ends. CDR3 in DNA: TGTGCCATCAGTGAGGGGGGCCCCCCTGAAGCTTTCTTT. The encoded protein is CAISEGGPPEAFF.

The chain joins TRBV12-5 to TRBJ2-6, with D hard to call. Trimming pared 0 bases from V and 0 bases from J, leaving 0 bases between. This CDR3 has 14 amino acids. Germline V gene sequence: CDR1 LGHNT, CDR2 FRNRAP. The CDR3 region is CASGLVSGANVLTF. CDR3 nucleotide sequence: TGTGCTAGTGGTTTGGTCTCTGGGGCCAACGTCCTGACTTTC. Full variable domain (rest looked up from reference TRBV12-5 and TRBJ2-6): DARVTQTPRHKVTEMGQEVTMRCQPILGHNTVFWYRQTMMQGLELLAYFRNRAPLDDSGMPKDRFSAEMPDATLATLKIQPSEPRDSAVYFCASGLVSGANVLTFGAGSRLTVL.

The chain combines TRBV10-3 with TRBJ1-1; D is unresolved. Germline V lookup: CDR1 ENHRY, CDR2 SYGVKD. V lost 6 bases and J lost 6, with 17 bases in between. This CDR3 contains 14 residues. The CDR3 coding sequence is TGTGCCATCAGGACTTCCGGGGAACGAGCTGAAGCTTTCTTT. Its protein product is CAIRTSGERAEAFF.

The CDR3 nucleotides are TGCGCCAGCAGCCAAGATCCAGGGGGCTTCACTGAAGCTTTCTTT. This translates into CASSQDPGGFTEAFF. The rearrangement uses TRBV4-1 and TRBJ1-1, with TRBD1 identical over 8 bases. CDR3 length equals 15 residues. V gave up 0 bases and J gave up 4 bases; unmatched junction bases: 4. CDR1 MGHRA and CDR2 YSYEKL come from the germline V gene.

This clone was observed a handful of times. The V and J genes are TRBV28 and TRBJ2-4; either TRBD1 or TRBD2 may fit D (5 bases each). Trimming removed 4 bases from V and 0 bases from J, with 25 bases in between. The CDR3 extends over 20 amino acids. Germline CDR1 reads MDHEN; CDR2 reads SYDVKM. The chain's CDR3 is CASSWGWQDEREIAKNIQYF. CDR3 nucleotide sequence: TGTGCCAGCAGTTGGGGGTGGCAGGATGAAAGGGAAATAGCCAAAAACATTCAGTACTTC. The full variable domain, completed using reference TRBV28 and TRBJ2-4, is DVKVTQSSRYLVKRTGEKVFLECVQDMDHENMFWYRQDPGLGLRLIYFSYDVKMKEKGDIPEGYSVSREKKERFSLILESASTNQTSMYLCASSWGWQDEREIAKNIQYFGAGTRLSVL.